These 24 T cell receptor beta chains originate from one sample sequenced in a study of PD-L1 blockade in urothelial cancer. This table comes from immunoSEQ multiplex PCR, and its TCRdb copy is limited to in-frame clones, with some not included. Counted here are just over 35,000 clones, over 65% occurring once; the ten biggest clones make up roughly a tenth. Time point described: peripheral blood 6 weeks after treatment start. The sample consisted of PBMCs, taken around atezolizumab (anti-PD-L1) treatment. These receptors were obtained from a man in his forties or fifties with urothelial cancer.

V and J are TRBV18 and TRBJ2-5; maybe TRBD2 (5 bases). This CDR3 is 15 amino acids long. Germline-derived CDR1 and CDR2 are KGHSH and LQKENI. Deletions cut 1 base from V and 3 bases from J, with 12 bases between. The CDR3 protein is CASSPRSGREETQYF. CDR3 bases: TGTGCCAGCTCACCACGGTCGGGGAGAGAAGAGACCCAGTACTTC.

The chain links TRBV19 to TRBJ1-3; tentative D call: TRBD1 (6 bases). This CDR3 comprises 16 residues. Germline V gene data show CDR1 as LNHDA and CDR2 as SQIVND (reference sequence). V lost 7 bases and J lost 4, with 20 bases in between. CDR3 bases: TGTGCCAGTACCGCATCGACAGGCTTATGGGGAAACACCATATATTTT. This sequence encodes CASTASTGLWGNTIYF.

The V gene is TRBV19, the J gene TRBJ1-5; 8 bases are shared with TRBD1. The length of the CDR3 is 15 residues. Germline V gives CDR1 LNHDA, CDR2 SQIVND (reference sequence). V dropped 4 bases and J dropped 0; count of bases not matched to a gene: 2. CDR3 sequence (DNA): TGTGCCAGTAGTAGCAGGGGGCTTAGCAATCAGCCCCAGCATTTT. Its translation is CASSSRGLSNQPQHF.

CDR3 protein: CASSFTLAGERVTGELFF. The DNA of the CDR3 is TGTGCCAGCAGCTTCACGCTAGCGGGAGAGAGAGTCACCGGGGAGCTGTTTTTT. The chain joins TRBV11-3 to TRBJ2-2; 10 bases agree with TRBD2. The CDR3 consists of 18 residues. Germline CDR1 reads SGHNT; CDR2 reads YENEEA. Unmatched junction bases numbered 11, after V lost 3 bases and J lost 4 bases. The full variable domain, rest sourced from reference TRBV11-3 and TRBJ2-2, is EAGVVQSPRYKIIEKKQPVAFWCNPISGHNTLYWYLQNLGQGPELLIRYENEEAVDDSQLPKDRFSAERLKGVDSTLKIQPAELGDSAVYLCASSFTLAGERVTGELFFGEGSRLTVL.

This clone was picked up one time. This rearrangement joins TRBV9 to TRBJ1-1; 7 positions agree with TRBD1. CDR1 is SGDLS and CDR2 is YYNGEE in the germline V gene. This CDR3 is 15 amino acids long. J gave up 4 bases and V 4 bases, and 10 bases lay outside the gene matches. CDR3 protein: CASSLRTGWGTEAFF. The CDR3 bases are TGTGCCAGCAGCCTCAGGACAGGCTGGGGCACTGAAGCTTTCTTT.

V is TRBV6-6 and J is TRBJ2-3; D gene ambiguous. CDR3 size: 12 residues. CDR1 MNHNY and CDR2 SVGAGI come from the germline V gene (reference sequence). V was trimmed by 4 bases and J by 4 bases, leaving 6 bases between them. Here the CDR3 reads CASSSLPDTQYF. CDR3 nucleotide sequence: TGTGCCAGCAGTTCCCTCCCAGATACGCAGTATTTT.

The gene calls are TRBV2 and TRBJ2-5, with 8 bases identical to TRBD2. CDR3 length: 16 residues. V dropped 6 bases and J dropped 0; count of bases not matched to a gene: 9. Germline V gene sequence: CDR1 SNHLY, CDR2 FYNNEI. CDR3 in amino acids: CASRPIAGKYQETQYF. The DNA for the CDR3 is TGTGCCAGCAGACCAATAGCGGGAAAGTACCAAGAGACCCAGTACTTC.

The chain employs TRBV27 and TRBJ1-2; D perhaps matches TRBD1 (6 bases). The CDR3 has 17 residues. The V end lost 5 bases, the J end lost 1 base, and 20 bases lay between the germline ends. Germline loops: CDR1 MNHEY, CDR2 SMNVEV (reference sequence). Here the CDR3 DNA reads TGTGCCAGCAGTCCCGCCGGACAGAAGAGGCGTAACTATGGCTACACCTTC. This encodes CASSPAGQKRRNYGYTF.

The CDR3 bases are TGTGCCAGCAGCCAGGGCGCCCCCGGGCATCGGGACGAGCAGTACTTC. Its translation: CASSQGAPGHRDEQYF. This chain uses TRBV28 with TRBJ2-7, with a possible D match to TRBD1 (5 bases). V was trimmed by 6 bases and J by 5 bases, leaving 23 bases between them. In germline, CDR1 is MDHEN, CDR2 SYDVKM. This CDR3 has 16 amino acids.

The chain combines TRBV7-9 with TRBJ2-2; TRBD2 matches 12 bases. The CDR3 loop spans 15 amino acids. Germline CDR1 is SEHNR and CDR2 is FQNEAQ (reference sequence). The junction had 8 bases not matched to a gene; V was cut back by 11 bases and J by 4 bases. The CDR3 DNA reads TGTGCCGGTTACCTAGCGGGAGGGGCCACCGGGGAGCTGTTTTTT. Translation: CAGYLAGGATGELFF. The full variable domain, in which reference TRBV7-9 and TRBJ2-2 provide the parts outside the CDR3, is DTGVSQNPRHKITKRGQNVTFRCDPISEHNRLYWYRQTLGQGPEFLTYFQNEAQLEKSRLLSDRFSAERPKGSFSTLEIQRTEQGDSAMYLCAGYLAGGATGELFFGEGSRLTVL.

This clone was seen a few times. The gene calls are TRBV2 and TRBJ2-7, with D perhaps matching TRBD1 (7 bases). The V gene lost 6 bases and the J gene lost 4 bases, with 10 bases spanning the gap. CDR3 size: 12 residues. CDR1 is SNHLY, CDR2 FYNNEI, per germline. CDR3 DNA sequence: TGTGCCAGCAGGACAGGGAGGTACGAGCAGTACTTC. This translates into CASRTGRYEQYF.

This rearrangement joins TRBV28 to TRBJ2-5, with TRBD2 as a possible D gene (5 bases). This CDR3 comprises 14 residues. The ends were cut back, 3 bases at V and 5 bases at J, with 13 bases in the middle. Germline CDR1 reads MDHEN; CDR2 reads SYDVKM. CDR3 residues: CASSLYRRGETQYF. The CDR3 coding sequence is TGTGCCAGCAGTTTGTACCGACGCGGGGAGACCCAGTACTTC. Using reference TRBV28 and TRBJ2-5 for the parts outside the CDR3, the full variable domain is DVKVTQSSRYLVKRTGEKVFLECVQDMDHENMFWYRQDPGLGLRLIYFSYDVKMKEKGDIPEGYSVSREKKERFSLILESASTNQTSMYLCASSLYRRGETQYFGPGTRLLVL.

The J gene is TRBJ1-5, the V gene TRBV7-8, with D possibly TRBD1 on 5 matching bases. V was shortened by 5 bases and J by 2 bases, with 13 bases between the two germline ends. The V gene's germline CDR1 is SGHVS and CDR2 FQNEAQ. The CDR3 totals 15 residues. The CDR3 bases are TGTGCCAGCAGCCCCCTGGGGCAGGGCAATCAGCCCCAGCATTTT. Translated, it gives CASSPLGQGNQPQHF.

The rearrangement joins TRBV14 to TRBJ1-3; no clear D. Trimming took off 4 bases at V and 1 base at J, with 14 bases between the two ends. CDR1 and CDR2 (germline): SGHDN, FVKESK. This CDR3 spans 16 amino acids. The CDR3 region has the DNA TGTGCCAGCAGCCCTAAACCCCCTGGTTCTGGAAACACCATATATTTT. Its protein product is CASSPKPPGSGNTIYF. Together with reference TRBV14 and TRBJ1-3, the CDR3 gives the full variable domain: EAGVTQFPSHSVIEKGQTVTLRCDPISGHDNLYWYRRVMGKEIKFLLHFVKESKQDESGMPNNRFLAERTGGTYSTLKVQPAELEDSGVYFCASSPKPPGSGNTIYFGEGSWLTVV.

The chain combines TRBV5-6 with TRBJ2-7; TRBD1 is a possible D gene (6 bases). Looked up from germline, CDR1 is SGHDT and CDR2 is YYEEEE. V lost 4 bases to trimming and J lost 0 bases, with 8 bases between them. The CDR3 has 13 residues. CDR3 DNA sequence: TGTGCCAGCAGCCCGGACAGCTCCTACGAGCAGTACTTC. It is translated as CASSPDSSYEQYF.

The gene calls are TRBV30 and TRBJ2-6; possibly TRBD1 for D (6 bases). CDR3 length: 17 amino acids. Germline CDR1 and CDR2: GTSNPN and SVGIG (reference sequence). V gave up 0 bases and J gave up 4 bases, with 16 bases separating them. The CDR3 nucleotides read TGTGCCTGGAGTGTGTACAGGGCGAGTGGCGGGGCCAACGTCCTGACTTTC. This codes for CAWSVYRASGGANVLTF. The entire variable domain, with the rest obtained from reference TRBV30 and TRBJ2-6, is as follows: SQTIHQWPATLVQPVGSPLSLECTVEGTSNPNLYWYRQAAGRGLQLLFYSVGIGQISSEVPQNLSASRPQDRQFILSSKKLLLSDSGFYLCAWSVYRASGGANVLTFGAGSRLTVL.

The genes are TRBV9 and TRBJ1-5; D remains ambiguous. The CDR3 runs 15 residues. Trimming took off 0 bases at V and 2 bases at J, with 9 bases between the two ends. Germline V gives CDR1 SGDLS, CDR2 YYNGEE. This CDR3 is CASSVGVQGNQPQHF. The CDR3 DNA reads TGTGCCAGCAGCGTAGGGGTGCAGGGCAATCAGCCCCAGCATTTT.

The rearrangement links TRBV7-9 to TRBJ2-2; possible D gene TRBD1, 6 bases. This CDR3 spans 17 amino acids. V was pared by 0 bases and J by 1 base, with 12 bases between. Germline V gives CDR1 SEHNR, CDR2 FQNEAQ (reference sequence). In nucleotides, the CDR3 is TGTGCCAGCAGCTTAGCGAACCACAGGGAGAACACCGGGGAGCTGTTTTTT. Amino acids: CASSLANHRENTGELFF.

The J gene is TRBJ2-7, the V gene TRBV28; TRBD1 matches at 8 bases. CDR1 is MDHEN and CDR2 is SYDVKM in the germline V gene. This CDR3 has 12 amino acids. The V segment lost 6 bases and the J segment 6 bases; nucleotides outside the gene matches: 4. CDR3 coding DNA: TGTGCCAGCAGAAGTACAGGGGGCGAGCAGTACTTC. As protein: CASRSTGGEQYF.

The chain links TRBV19 to TRBJ1-3, with D unresolved. The CDR3 consists of 13 residues. CDR1 and CDR2 from the germline V gene are LNHDA and SQIVND (reference sequence). V lost 8 bases, J lost 3 bases, and 11 bases lay in between. CDR3 nucleotide sequence: TGTGCCAGTGCCCGGGGTGATGGAAACACCATATATTTT. This gives the protein CASARGDGNTIYF.

J is TRBJ1-1 and V is TRBV7-9, with 9 bases identical to TRBD1. The CDR3 covers 15 residues. V was clipped by 3 bases and J by 5 bases; unmatched bases: 7. Germline lookup yields CDR1 SEHNR and CDR2 FQNEAQ (reference sequence). CDR3 DNA: TGTGCCAGCAGCTTCCGGGACAGGGATGGGACTGAAGCTTTCTTT. It yields the protein CASSFRDRDGTEAFF.

The chain carries TRBV27 and TRBJ2-7; 9 bases fit TRBD2. The CDR3 length is 20 residues. Germline V gene data show CDR1 as MNHEY and CDR2 as SMNVEV (reference sequence). V was pared by 6 bases and J by 2 bases, with 23 bases of the junction left unmatched. The CDR3 region is CASSSVYPGLAGHLAYEQYF. CDR3 bases: TGTGCCAGCAGCTCAGTTTACCCCGGCCTAGCGGGACACCTAGCCTACGAGCAGTACTTC.

The gene calls are TRBV14 and TRBJ1-2; D is possibly TRBD1 (5 bases). CDR3 size: 19 residues. V shed 3 bases and J shed 1 base, with 24 bases lying between them. Germline CDR1 SGHDN, CDR2 FVKESK. The chain's CDR3 is CASSHSGLSIEGFNYGYTF. Here the CDR3 DNA reads TGTGCCAGCAGCCATTCGGGACTCTCGATCGAGGGCTTTAACTATGGCTACACCTTC.

The gene calls are TRBV29-1 and TRBJ2-5, with D maybe TRBD2 (6 bases). The CDR3 has 13 amino acids. Germline values: CDR1 SQVTM, CDR2 ANQGSEA. V lost 7 bases and J 4 bases, leaving 16 bases between the germline ends. CDR3 in DNA: TGCAGCGCGGGACTCACCCAGGGAGAGACCCAGTACTTC. Amino acids: CSAGLTQGETQYF.